This is a list of T cell receptor beta chains from one sample in a study of T cells after yellow fever vaccination. TCRdb fed the 5' RACE reads into MiXCR, producing one record per CDR3 protein. The table records tens of thousands of distinct CDR3 sequences, roughly 7% of them present only once. The sample here was CD8+ T cells sorted from PBMCs, taken approximately 15 days after the first yellow fever vaccination. All receptors derive from a man aged 18 to 29 who received the YFV17D yellow fever vaccine. Both conserved end residues are part of each CDR3.

v_call: TRBV7-8; j_call: TRBJ1-2; cdr3_aa: CASSTGTEIYGGYTF
v_call: TRBV29-1; j_call: TRBJ2-7; cdr3_aa: CSVEERGANADYEQYF
v_call: TRBV4-3; j_call: TRBJ2-1; cdr3_aa: CASSQTRHPYNEQFF
v_call: TRBV6-2/TRBV6-3; j_call: TRBJ2-2; cdr3_aa: CASRRDKYTGELFF
v_call: TRBV15; j_call: TRBJ2-1; cdr3_aa: CATSWTGNEQFF
v_call: TRBV4-1; j_call: TRBJ2-3; cdr3_aa: CASSQAPAGGSDTQYF
v_call: TRBV30; j_call: TRBJ1-1; cdr3_aa: CAWDRGNTEAFF
v_call: TRBV7-3; j_call: TRBJ2-3; cdr3_aa: CASSWVSGGGADTQYF
v_call: TRBV7-6; j_call: TRBJ2-1; cdr3_aa: CASSSLIGSTRNEQFF
v_call: TRBV5-1; j_call: TRBJ2-1; cdr3_aa: CASSAGLAGGRDNEQFF
v_call: TRBV20-1; j_call: TRBJ2-6; cdr3_aa: CSARLRGAGANVLTF
v_call: TRBV19; j_call: TRBJ2-1; cdr3_aa: CASSDSTGTGQFF
v_call: TRBV27; j_call: TRBJ2-1; cdr3_aa: CASSTKLGNEQFF
v_call: TRBV4-3; j_call: TRBJ2-3; cdr3_aa: CASSQVGGKRQSRALDTQYF
v_call: TRBV21-1; j_call: TRBJ2-2; cdr3_aa: CASSRERVNGLNTGELFF
v_call: TRBV7-2; j_call: TRBJ1-6; cdr3_aa: CASSPPLSSYNSPLHF
v_call: TRBV28; j_call: TRBJ2-5; cdr3_aa: CASSLFGSGGAEETQYF
v_call: TRBV15; j_call: TRBJ1-1; cdr3_aa: CATSRARAGTEAFF
v_call: TRBV28; j_call: TRBJ1-3; cdr3_aa: CASSAVGGNTIYF
v_call: TRBV9; j_call: TRBJ2-1; cdr3_aa: CASSLRPGQGAVDEQFF
v_call: TRBV3-1; j_call: TRBJ2-7; cdr3_aa: CASSQTLSTVYEQYF
v_call: TRBV2; j_call: TRBJ2-3; cdr3_aa: CASSEFLAGGNTDTQYF
v_call: TRBV27; j_call: TRBJ2-7; cdr3_aa: CASSFGLASHEQYF
v_call: TRBV12-3/TRBV12-4; j_call: TRBJ2-2; cdr3_aa: CASSLVAGRSGELFF
v_call: TRBV4-1; j_call: TRBJ2-7; cdr3_aa: CASSRGTGNRNEQYF
v_call: TRBV12-3/TRBV12-4; j_call: TRBJ2-6; cdr3_aa: CASSDSTGANVLTF
v_call: TRBV2; j_call: TRBJ1-1; cdr3_aa: CASRYGITEAFF
v_call: TRBV4-2; j_call: TRBJ2-5; cdr3_aa: CASSQEWVQETQYF
v_call: TRBV6-1; j_call: TRBJ1-5; cdr3_aa: CASSDGEGGNQPQHF
v_call: TRBV9; j_call: TRBJ2-5; cdr3_aa: CASSVGSSGGFLQETQYF
v_call: TRBV14; j_call: TRBJ1-1; cdr3_aa: CASSQSQGDTEAFF
v_call: TRBV11-2; j_call: TRBJ2-7; cdr3_aa: CASSLGAGPNYEQYF
v_call: TRBV5-1; j_call: TRBJ2-2; cdr3_aa: CASRWSGELFF
v_call: TRBV11-2; j_call: TRBJ2-3; cdr3_aa: CASSAPGRSPRGTDTQYF
v_call: TRBV6-5; j_call: TRBJ2-3; cdr3_aa: CASSYSRGSTDTQYF
v_call: TRBV27; j_call: TRBJ1-1; cdr3_aa: CASSPRGLGTEAFF
v_call: TRBV6-1; j_call: TRBJ2-5; cdr3_aa: CASSEETSGGPGEETQYF
v_call: TRBV11-2; j_call: TRBJ2-3; cdr3_aa: CASSPEGQGGDTQYF
v_call: TRBV7-9; j_call: TRBJ1-2; cdr3_aa: CASTSPPAAVSYGYTF
v_call: TRBV12-3/TRBV12-4; j_call: TRBJ2-3; cdr3_aa: CASIPGHPSTDTQYF
v_call: TRBV28; j_call: TRBJ2-7; cdr3_aa: CASDSSTSGDYEQYF
v_call: TRBV4-1; j_call: TRBJ1-1; cdr3_aa: CASSHLLGQLQRNTEAFF
v_call: TRBV6-5; j_call: TRBJ2-1; cdr3_aa: CASTYGSSYNEQFF